These 21 T cell receptor beta chains originate from one sample sequenced in a study of cytomegalovirus exposure and HLA in healthy donors. The repertoire was sequenced with immunoSEQ multiplex PCR; TCRdb's copy has only in-frame clones and lacks some. The data show approximately 200,000 clones, about 81% seen once. The sample comprised PBMCs. The origin of the receptors is a woman aged 25 to 39 in good health and CMV-seronegative.

The V call is TRBV11-2, the J call TRBJ2-2; TRBD2 might be the D (6 bases). The CDR3 spans 17 residues. Trimming shortened V by 3 bases and J by 0 bases, and 14 bases separated the two germline ends. The germline CDR1 and CDR2 sequences are SGHAT and FQNNGV. DNA of the CDR3: TGTGCCAGCAGCTTTCGCACCGGGGGAACGAACACCGGGGAGCTGTTTTTT. This gives the protein CASSFRTGGTNTGELFF.

The chain recombines TRBV5-1 with TRBJ2-3; TRBD2 matches 12 bases. The CDR3 spans 16 residues. V lost 0 bases to trimming and J lost 5 bases; unmatched junction nucleotides: 4. CDR1 and CDR2 (germline): SGHRS, YFSETQ. The CDR3 DNA sequence: TGCGCCAGCAGCTTGGCTAGCGGGGGGGCGGAAGATACGCAGTATTTT. It specifies CASSLASGGAEDTQYF.

The rearrangement links TRBV19 to TRBJ1-5; D is unresolved. The CDR3 covers 15 residues. Germline V gives CDR1 LNHDA, CDR2 SQIVND (reference sequence). V was shortened by 3 bases and J by 4 bases, with 13 bases between the two germline ends. The CDR3, as DNA: TGTGCCAGTAGTATGTTGGCCTCAGTAAATCAGCCCCAGCATTTT. It is translated as CASSMLASVNQPQHF. Combining the CDR3 with reference TRBV19 and TRBJ1-5 gives the whole variable domain DGGITQSPKYLFRKEGQNVTLSCEQNLNHDAMYWYRQDPGQGLRLIYYSQIVNDFQKGDIAEGYSVSREKKESFPLTVTSAQKNPTAFYLCASSMLASVNQPQHFGDGTRLSIL.

The V call is TRBV6-6, the J call TRBJ2-2; weak D call: TRBD1 (6 bases). The germline V gene has CDR1 MNHNY and CDR2 SVGAGI (reference sequence). The CDR3 totals 15 residues. Trimming left V 7 bases short and J 3 bases short, with 15 bases between. The CDR3 region is CASIKDRTDTGELFF. The CDR3 coding sequence is TGTGCCAGCATTAAGGACAGAACCGACACCGGGGAGCTGTTTTTT.

V usage is TRBV19 and J usage is TRBJ1-1; tentative D call: TRBD1 (6 bases). Germline loops: CDR1 LNHDA, CDR2 SQIVND (reference sequence). Between the trimmed V and J ends, which lost 5 bases and 7 bases, there was a span of 17 bases. The CDR3 has 14 amino acids. Written as DNA, the CDR3 is TGTGCCAGTAGTGCTAGGACAGAATCCTTTGAAGCTTTCTTT. Its protein is CASSARTESFEAFF.

DNA for the CDR3: TGTGCCTGGAGAACTAGCGGGACCTACGAGCAGTACTTC. It yields the protein CAWRTSGTYEQYF. V is TRBV30 and J is TRBJ2-7, with 10 nucleotides matching TRBD2. With 3 bases clipped from V and 2 bases from J, the junction kept 1 base outside the gene matches. CDR1 and CDR2 from the germline V gene are GTSNPN and SVGIG (reference sequence). The CDR3 has 13 amino acids.

V usage is TRBV7-9 and J usage is TRBJ1-1; no firm D call. The germline gives CDR1 SEHNR, CDR2 FQNEAQ (reference sequence). This CDR3 comprises 13 residues. Trimming took 3 bases from V and 6 from J, leaving 11 bases between them. The CDR3 region has the DNA TGTGCCAGCAGCTTGGCGGGGAATCCTGAAGCTTTCTTT. Translated: CASSLAGNPEAFF. Full variable domain (remainder filled in from reference TRBV7-9 and TRBJ1-1): DTGVSQNPRHKITKRGQNVTFRCDPISEHNRLYWYRQTLGQGPEFLTYFQNEAQLEKSRLLSDRFSAERPKGSFSTLEIQRTEQGDSAMYLCASSLAGNPEAFFGQGTRLTVV.

The V gene is TRBV2, the J gene TRBJ1-3; TRBD1 is a possible D gene (6 bases). CDR1 is SNHLY and CDR2 is FYNNEI in the germline V gene. The CDR3 totals 18 residues. Trimming removed 2 bases at V and 3 bases at J, with 20 bases between. This CDR3 reads CASSERPTGPLRGNTIYF. The CDR3 nucleotides read TGTGCCAGCAGTGAACGCCCCACAGGGCCCTTACGTGGAAACACCATATATTTT.

This chain joins TRBV30 and TRBJ1-5; a possible D gene is TRBD1 (5 bases). The CDR3 runs to 13 residues. Between the trimmed V and J ends, which lost 0 bases and 4 bases, there was a span of 7 bases. Per the germline V gene, CDR1 is GTSNPN and CDR2 is SVGIG (reference sequence). The CDR3 region has the DNA TGTGCCTGGAGTGTACAGGAAAATCAGCCCCAGCATTTT. Its protein product is CAWSVQENQPQHF.

The table lists this clone with a few counts. This chain connects TRBV5-1 to TRBJ2-7; 12 bases align to TRBD2. This CDR3 spans 16 amino acids. Unmatched junction bases numbered 2, after V lost 0 bases and J lost 1 base. Germline loops: CDR1 SGHRS, CDR2 YFSETQ. The CDR3 bases are TGCGCCAGCAGCTTGGGGACTAGCGGGGCGTCCTACGAGCAGTACTTC. Protein sequence: CASSLGTSGASYEQYF.

The chain couples TRBV5-1 to TRBJ1-2; TRBD1 aligns across 8 bases. The CDR3 sequence is 15 residues long. Germline loops: CDR1 SGHRS, CDR2 YFSETQ. V shed 0 bases and J 6 bases; nucleotides not matched to a gene: 7. The DNA for the CDR3 is TGCGCCAGCAGCTTGGTCGGGACAGGCTCCAATGGCTACACCTTC. Translation gives CASSLVGTGSNGYTF.

The chain joins TRBV5-4 to TRBJ1-5; no clear D gene. Trimming shortened V by 0 bases and J by 2 bases, and 9 bases separated the two germline ends. Germline CDR1 reads SGHNT; CDR2 reads YYREEE (reference sequence). CDR3 length: 15 residues. The DNA for the CDR3 is TGTGCCAGCAGCTTGGGCCCTATAGGCAATCAGCCCCAGCATTTT. Translating gives CASSLGPIGNQPQHF.

CDR3 sequence (DNA): TGTGCCAGCAGCCTCTCTGGCGGGAGGCTCGAGCAGTACTTC. Its protein product is CASSLSGGRLEQYF. The rearrangement links TRBV7-6 to TRBJ2-7, with 8 bases matching TRBD2. Trimming removed 5 bases from V and 6 bases from J; junction bases left unmatched: 9. Germline CDR1 SGHVS, CDR2 FNYEAQ. The CDR3 has 14 amino acids.

The rearrangement joins TRBV27 to TRBJ2-2, with D possibly TRBD2 on 5 matching bases. The CDR3 spans 13 residues. The germline V gene encodes CDR1 MNHEY and CDR2 SMNVEV (reference sequence). Trimming pared 3 bases from V and 3 bases from J, leaving 5 bases between. The CDR3 sequence is CASSLRDTGELFF. As DNA, the CDR3 is TGTGCCAGCAGTTTGAGGGACACCGGGGAGCTGTTTTTT.

The chain recombines TRBV29-1 with TRBJ1-1; D is uncertain. The germline V gene has CDR1 SQVTM and CDR2 ANQGSEA. The CDR3 length is 12 residues. V lost 3 bases and J 1 base, leaving 6 bases between the germline ends. The CDR3 region is CSVEQANTEAFF. CDR3 DNA sequence: TGCAGCGTTGAGCAGGCGAACACTGAAGCTTTCTTT.

This chain links TRBV7-3 with TRBJ2-5, with D possibly being TRBD1 (5 bases). With 4 bases removed from V and 5 bases from J, the gap between germline ends came to 17 bases. This CDR3 comprises 15 residues. Germline V gene data show CDR1 as SGHTA and CDR2 as FQGTGA. CDR3 sequence reads: CASSSNVGRGETQYF. The CDR3 DNA reads TGTGCCAGCAGCTCTAATGTGGGAAGGGGCGAGACCCAGTACTTC.

This chain uses TRBV27 with TRBJ1-1; no clear D gene. The CDR3 is made up of 15 amino acids. Germline-derived CDR1 and CDR2 are MNHEY and SMNVEV (reference sequence). V lost 4 bases and J lost 0, with 12 bases in between. The CDR3 loop reads CASSSSAGMNTEAFF. The DNA for the CDR3 is TGTGCCAGCAGTTCAAGCGCGGGCATGAACACTGAAGCTTTCTTT.

This chain uses TRBV6-1 with TRBJ2-3, with TRBD1 identical over 8 bases. Losses at the gene ends were 4 bases for V and 4 bases for J; bases not matched to a gene: 4. CDR1 and CDR2 from the germline V gene are MNHNS and SASEGT. The CDR3 has 14 residues. In DNA, the CDR3 is TGTGCCAGCAGTGTAGGACAGGGAGCAGATACGCAGTATTTT. As protein: CASSVGQGADTQYF.

This clone was observed a few times. V gene TRBV6-5 combines with J gene TRBJ1-2; TRBD1 might be the D (6 bases). The CDR3 covers 15 residues. Germline CDR1 MNHEY, CDR2 SVGAGI. Trimming pared 0 bases from V and 8 bases from J, leaving 16 bases between. The CDR3 coding sequence is TGTGCCAGCAGTTACTCATCCAGGGGCGGAGAGGGCTACACCTTC. It encodes CASSYSSRGGEGYTF.

The chain links TRBV15 to TRBJ2-7; maybe TRBD2 (5 bases). Germline assignment: CDR1 LNHNV and CDR2 YYDKDF (reference sequence). The CDR3 spans 13 residues. V shed 0 bases and J shed 9 bases, with 12 bases lying between them. CDR3 nucleotides: TGTGCCACCAGCAGAGATTTTACGAGCGGGCAGTACTTC. Protein product: CATSRDFTSGQYF.

V is TRBV15 and J is TRBJ2-3, with 7 bases fitting TRBD2. Per germline, CDR1 LNHNV and CDR2 YYDKDF (reference sequence). The CDR3 is 15 residues long. The V segment lost 2 bases and the J segment 1 base; nucleotides outside the gene matches: 3. The CDR3 is CATSRRSGGTDTQYF. CDR3 in DNA: TGTGCCACCAGCAGACGAAGCGGGGGCACAGATACGCAGTATTTT.